One and the same sample provided the 15 T cell receptor beta chains below, sequenced in a study of blood T cell repertoires in COVID-19. Sequencing was performed with immunoSEQ multiplex PCR; in TCRdb, only in-frame clones are kept and a portion is missing. Among more than 15,000 clones, about nine tenths were seen once, and the ten largest hold 15% to 20%. The sample consisted of peripheral blood. The source of these receptors is a man in his forties or fifties with active COVID-19.

This clone showed up just once. This chain uses TRBV9 with TRBJ2-2; 10 bases are shared with TRBD2. CDR3 length: 16 amino acids. Germline V lookup: CDR1 SGDLS, CDR2 YYNGEE. Trimming removed 0 bases from V and 5 bases from J; junction bases left unmatched: 4. The CDR3 reads CASSVAEGLATGELFF. As DNA, the CDR3 is TGTGCCAGCAGCGTAGCTGAGGGACTAGCGACCGGGGAGCTGTTTTTT.

The genes are TRBV6-2 or TRBV6-3 and TRBJ2-1, with 11 positions matching TRBD1. The V gene's germline CDR1 is MNHEY and CDR2 SVGEGT. The CDR3 is 15 residues long. J was trimmed by 7 bases and V by 6 bases; bases with no gene match: 8. The CDR3 bases are TGTGCCAGCAGCGCCGGGACAGGGGGAAGAAATGAGCAGTTCTTC. As protein: CASSAGTGGRNEQFF.

The chain joins TRBV15 to TRBJ2-7, with 9 positions matching TRBD2. Germline trimming cut 5 bases from V and 3 bases from J; bases unmatched to any gene: 2. CDR1 LNHNV and CDR2 YYDKDF come from the germline V gene (reference sequence). CDR3 length: 13 residues. Here the CDR3 DNA reads TGTGCCACCAGCGGTAGCGGGAGCTACGAGCAGTACTTC. The encoded protein is CATSGSGSYEQYF. The whole variable domain, remainder taken from reference TRBV15 and TRBJ2-7, is DAMVIQNPRYQVTQFGKPVTLSCSQTLNHNVMYWYQQKSSQAPKLLFHYYDKDFNNEADTPDNFQSRRPNTSFCFLDIRSPGLGDTAMYLCATSGSGSYEQYFGPGTRLTVT.

This chain links TRBV5-1 with TRBJ2-4; 13 positions agree with TRBD2. The CDR3 sequence is 16 residues long. Germline CDR1 and CDR2: SGHRS and YFSETQ. V dropped 0 bases and J dropped 7; count of bases not matched to a gene: 4. CDR3: CASSLGILAGGNIQYF. The CDR3 nucleotides are TGCGCCAGCAGCTTGGGGATACTAGCGGGAGGGAACATTCAGTACTTC.

This clone was seen a handful of times. The rearrangement uses TRBV4-1 and TRBJ1-2; 7 nucleotides match TRBD1. Germline V gene sequence: CDR1 MGHRA, CDR2 YSYEKL. The CDR3 has 14 residues. V lost 8 bases and J lost 2; bases outside the gene matches: 8. The CDR3 DNA sequence: TGCGCCAGCCGACAGGGTTCTGGGAACTATGGCTACACCTTC. It encodes CASRQGSGNYGYTF.

V and J are TRBV4-1 and TRBJ1-1; a weak D match, TRBD1 (6 bases). The germline V gene encodes CDR1 MGHRA and CDR2 YSYEKL. The CDR3 sequence is 16 residues long. The V end was cut by 1 base, the J end by 0 bases, with 12 bases between. CDR3 in amino acids: CASSQGGRGMNTEAFF. The DNA for the CDR3 is TGCGCCAGCAGCCAAGGGGGCAGGGGCATGAACACTGAAGCTTTCTTT.

The chain uses TRBV19 and TRBJ1-3; a weak D match, TRBD1 (5 bases). There are 14 residues in the CDR3. The V end was cut by 7 bases, the J end by 3 bases, with 13 bases between. The V gene's germline CDR1 is LNHDA and CDR2 SQIVND (reference sequence). CDR3 bases: TGTGCCAGTATAGGACGGACACATGGAAACACCATATATTTT. This gives the protein CASIGRTHGNTIYF.

The rearrangement uses TRBV4-3 and TRBJ1-2; D call uncertain. The CDR3 has 15 amino acids. Per the germline V gene, CDR1 is LGHNA and CDR2 is YSLEER. Deletions cut 0 bases from V and 2 bases from J, with 10 bases between. Here the CDR3 reads CASSQDQNRNYGYTF. Here the CDR3 DNA reads TGCGCCAGCAGCCAAGATCAAAACAGAAACTATGGCTACACCTTC.

The chain uses TRBV25-1 and TRBJ2-2, with 7 nucleotides matching TRBD1. The CDR3 contains 13 residues. Germline V gives CDR1 MGHDK, CDR2 SYGVNS. The ends lost 8 bases at V and 6 bases at J; junction bases unmatched: 6. The CDR3: CASSRQGAGELFF. DNA of the CDR3: TGTGCCAGCTCCCGACAGGGTGCCGGGGAGCTGTTTTTT. The whole variable domain, filled in from reference TRBV25-1 and TRBJ2-2, reads EADIYQTPRYLVIGTGKKITLECSQTMGHDKMYWYQQDPGMELHLIHYSYGVNSTEKGDLSSESTVSRIRTEHFPLTLESARPSHTSQYLCASSRQGAGELFFGEGSRLTVL.

This clone was detected a few times. This rearrangement joins TRBV2 to TRBJ2-7; TRBD2 is a possible D gene (5 bases). Deletions cut 8 bases from V and 6 bases from J, with 17 bases between. CDR3 length equals 13 residues. CDR1 SNHLY and CDR2 FYNNEI come from the germline V gene. The CDR3 spells CASGGKRTGEQYF. Written as DNA, the CDR3 is TGTGCCAGCGGAGGAAAACGAACCGGCGAGCAGTACTTC.

V usage is TRBV18 and J usage is TRBJ2-7, with D perhaps TRBD2 (6 bases). Trimming left V 5 bases short and J 2 bases short, with 10 bases between. The CDR3 is 13 residues long. Germline CDR1 KGHSH, CDR2 LQKENI. This CDR3 is CASSREVTYEQYF. The CDR3 DNA reads as TGTGCCAGCTCAAGGGAGGTTACCTACGAGCAGTACTTC.

The chain employs TRBV19 and TRBJ1-3; no clear D. Trimming took 4 bases from V and 1 from J, leaving 11 bases between them. There are 15 residues in the CDR3. Germline values: CDR1 LNHDA, CDR2 SQIVND (reference sequence). The CDR3 coding sequence is TGTGCCAGTAGTACCCGCGGGAGGTCTGGAAACACCATATATTTT. Protein sequence: CASSTRGRSGNTIYF.

The V and J genes are TRBV7-2 and TRBJ2-5, with 7 bases that match TRBD2. The CDR3 covers 15 residues. Unmatched junction bases numbered 6, after V lost 2 bases and J lost 3 bases. Germline V lookup: CDR1 SGHTA, CDR2 FQGNSA. The CDR3 sequence: CASSLPGSGKETQYF. The CDR3 DNA reads as TGTGCCAGCAGCTTACCGGGAAGCGGGAAAGAGACCCAGTACTTC.

The rearrangement joins TRBV4-2 to TRBJ2-1, with TRBD2 matching over 10 bases. Germline CDR1 is LGHNA and CDR2 is YNFKEQ. CDR3 length: 17 amino acids. V was clipped by 4 bases and J by 6 bases; unmatched bases: 12. The CDR3 DNA reads TGTGCCAGCAGCCGAGAACTAGCGGGACTAACTTTCAATGAGCAGTTCTTC. This encodes CASSRELAGLTFNEQFF.

The rearrangement uses TRBV4-2 and TRBJ1-2; D gene unclear. CDR3 size: 12 residues. Looked up from germline, CDR1 is LGHNA and CDR2 is YNFKEQ. V lost 0 bases, J lost 4 bases, and 3 bases lay in between. The CDR3 sequence is CASSQDGYGYTF. In DNA, the CDR3 is TGTGCCAGCAGCCAAGACGGCTATGGCTACACCTTC.